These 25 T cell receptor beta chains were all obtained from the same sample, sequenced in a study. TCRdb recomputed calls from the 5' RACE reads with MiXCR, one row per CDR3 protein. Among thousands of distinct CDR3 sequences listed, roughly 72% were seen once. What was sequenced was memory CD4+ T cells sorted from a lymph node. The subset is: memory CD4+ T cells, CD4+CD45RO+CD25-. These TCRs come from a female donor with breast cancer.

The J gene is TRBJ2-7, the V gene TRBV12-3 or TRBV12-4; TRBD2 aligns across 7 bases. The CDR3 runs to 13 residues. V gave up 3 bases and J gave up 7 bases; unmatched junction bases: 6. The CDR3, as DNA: TGTGCCAGCAGTTTCTTCAGGCGGGGGGAGCAGTACTTC. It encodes CASSFFRRGEQYF.

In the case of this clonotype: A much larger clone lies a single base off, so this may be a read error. The CDR3 loop is CASDLEVFGIDTQYF. The DNA of the CDR3 is TGTGCCAGCGACCTCGAGGTCTTCGGCATAGATACGCAGTATTTT. V usage is TRBV12-3 or TRBV12-4 and J usage is TRBJ2-3; D not certain. V was clipped by 8 bases and J by 5 bases, with 20 bases between them. CDR3 length: 15 residues.

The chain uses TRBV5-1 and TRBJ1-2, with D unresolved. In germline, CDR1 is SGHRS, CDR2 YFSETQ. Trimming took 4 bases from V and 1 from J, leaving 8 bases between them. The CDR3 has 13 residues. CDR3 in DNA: TGCGCCAGCAGCCCCACAAGTAACTATGGCTACACCTTC. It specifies CASSPTSNYGYTF.

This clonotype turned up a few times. The CDR3 loop is CASSSSTGEGYEQYF. CDR3 bases: TGTGCCAGCAGCAGTTCGACAGGAGAGGGATACGAGCAGTACTTC. The chain combines TRBV11-2 with TRBJ2-7, with a possible D match to TRBD1 (6 bases). The CDR3 is 15 amino acids. Germline CDR1 and CDR2: SGHAT and FQNNGV. V lost 5 bases to trimming and J lost 4 bases, with 18 bases between them.

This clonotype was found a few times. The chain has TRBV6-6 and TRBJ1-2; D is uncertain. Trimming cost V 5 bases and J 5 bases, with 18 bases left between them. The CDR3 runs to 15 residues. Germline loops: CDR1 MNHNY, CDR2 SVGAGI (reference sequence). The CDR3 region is CASSHKGHSRYGYTF. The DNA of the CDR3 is TGTGCCAGCAGTCACAAAGGGCATTCCCGATATGGCTACACCTTC.

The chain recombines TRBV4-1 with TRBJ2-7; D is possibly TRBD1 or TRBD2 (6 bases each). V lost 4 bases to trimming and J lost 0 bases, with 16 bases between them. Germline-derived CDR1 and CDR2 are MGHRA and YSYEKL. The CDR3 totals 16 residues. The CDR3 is CASSRSPGAFSYEQYF. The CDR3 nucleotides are TGCGCCAGCAGCCGCTCGCCGGGGGCTTTCTCCTACGAGCAGTACTTC.

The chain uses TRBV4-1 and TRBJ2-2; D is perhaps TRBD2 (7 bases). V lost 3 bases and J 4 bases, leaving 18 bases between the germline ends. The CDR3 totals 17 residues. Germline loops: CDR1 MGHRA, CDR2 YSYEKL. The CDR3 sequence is CASSQRGGSFGTGELFF. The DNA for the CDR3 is TGCGCCAGCAGCCAGAGGGGGGGTAGCTTTGGCACCGGGGAGCTGTTTTTT.

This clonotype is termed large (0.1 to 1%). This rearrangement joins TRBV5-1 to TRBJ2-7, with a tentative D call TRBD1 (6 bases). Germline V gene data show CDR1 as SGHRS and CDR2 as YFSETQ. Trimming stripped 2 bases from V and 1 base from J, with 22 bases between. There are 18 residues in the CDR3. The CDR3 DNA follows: TGCGCCAGCAGCTTCTCGGGGCAGGGGCCCCAATTTTCCTACGAGCAGTACTTC. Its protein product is CASSFSGQGPQFSYEQYF.

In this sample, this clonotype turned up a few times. DNA for the CDR3: TGCAGTGCTAGAGGCTTAAATGACGTTGTCAATGAGCAGTTCTTC. This encodes CSARGLNDVVNEQFF. The chain has TRBV20-1 and TRBJ2-1; no clear D. Trimming took off 1 base at V and 6 bases at J, with 16 bases between the two ends. The CDR3 consists of 15 residues. The germline V gene encodes CDR1 DFQATT and CDR2 SNEGSKA (reference sequence).

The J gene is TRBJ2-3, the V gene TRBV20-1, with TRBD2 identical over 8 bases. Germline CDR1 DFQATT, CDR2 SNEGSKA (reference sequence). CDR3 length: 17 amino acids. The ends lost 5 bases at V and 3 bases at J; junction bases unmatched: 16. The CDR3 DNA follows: TGCAGTGCTGGATCCTGGGGGACTAGGGGCTTAACAGATACGCAGTATTTT. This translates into CSAGSWGTRGLTDTQYF.

The CDR3 DNA sequence: TGCAGTGCTAGTGACAGTTACGTTCACCAGTTCTTC. This sequence encodes CSASDSYVHQFF. The chain has TRBV20-1 and TRBJ2-1, with D possibly TRBD1 on 5 matching bases. Per germline, CDR1 DFQATT and CDR2 SNEGSKA (reference sequence). CDR3 length equals 12 residues. The ends were cut back, 3 bases at V and 13 bases at J, with 16 bases in the middle.

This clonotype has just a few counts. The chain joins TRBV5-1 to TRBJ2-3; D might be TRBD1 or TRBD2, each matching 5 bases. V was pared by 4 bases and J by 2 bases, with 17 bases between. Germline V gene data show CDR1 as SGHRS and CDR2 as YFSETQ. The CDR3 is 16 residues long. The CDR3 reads CASSIPGSSTTDTQYF. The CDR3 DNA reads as TGCGCCAGCAGCATACCAGGGAGTTCAACCACAGATACGCAGTATTTT.

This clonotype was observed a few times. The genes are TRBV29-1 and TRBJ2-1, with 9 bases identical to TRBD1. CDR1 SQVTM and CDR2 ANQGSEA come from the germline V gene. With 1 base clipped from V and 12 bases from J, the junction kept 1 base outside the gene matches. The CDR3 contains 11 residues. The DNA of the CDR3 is TGCAGCGTTGAAGGGGGACAGGGGCAGTTCTTC. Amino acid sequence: CSVEGGQGQFF.

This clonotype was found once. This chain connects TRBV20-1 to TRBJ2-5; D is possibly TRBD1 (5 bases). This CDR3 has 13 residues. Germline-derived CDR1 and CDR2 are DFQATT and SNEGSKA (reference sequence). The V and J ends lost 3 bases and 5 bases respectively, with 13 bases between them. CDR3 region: CSASVRAYETQYF. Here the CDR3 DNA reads TGCAGTGCTAGCGTCAGGGCCTACGAGACCCAGTACTTC.

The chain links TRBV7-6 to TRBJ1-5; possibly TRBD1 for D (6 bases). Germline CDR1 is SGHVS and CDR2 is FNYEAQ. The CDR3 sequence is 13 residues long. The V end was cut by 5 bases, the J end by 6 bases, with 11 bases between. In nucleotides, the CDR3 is TGTGCCAGCAGCCCGGACAGCTCTCAGCCCCAGCATTTT. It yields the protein CASSPDSSQPQHF.

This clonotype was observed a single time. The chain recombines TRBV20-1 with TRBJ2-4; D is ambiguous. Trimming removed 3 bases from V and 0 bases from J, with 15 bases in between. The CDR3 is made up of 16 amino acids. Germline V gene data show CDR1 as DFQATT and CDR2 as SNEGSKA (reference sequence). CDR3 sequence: CSASVWDVVAKNIQYF. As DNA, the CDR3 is TGCAGTGCTAGTGTTTGGGATGTGGTAGCCAAAAACATTCAGTACTTC.

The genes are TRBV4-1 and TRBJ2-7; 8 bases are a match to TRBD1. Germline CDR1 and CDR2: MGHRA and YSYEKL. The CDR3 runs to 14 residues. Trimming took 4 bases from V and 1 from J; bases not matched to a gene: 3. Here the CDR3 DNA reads TGCGCCAGCAGCCCCCGGGACAGGTCCTACGAGCAGTACTTC. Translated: CASSPRDRSYEQYF.

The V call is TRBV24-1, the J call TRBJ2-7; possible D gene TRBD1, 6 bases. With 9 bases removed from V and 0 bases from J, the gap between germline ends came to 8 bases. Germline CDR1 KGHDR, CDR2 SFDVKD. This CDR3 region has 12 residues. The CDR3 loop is CATADSSYEQYF. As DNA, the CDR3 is TGTGCCACCGCGGACAGCTCCTACGAGCAGTACTTC.

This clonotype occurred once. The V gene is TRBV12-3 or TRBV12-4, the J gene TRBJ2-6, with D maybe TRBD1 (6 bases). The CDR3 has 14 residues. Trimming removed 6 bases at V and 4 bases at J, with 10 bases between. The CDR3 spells CASRSGDGANVLTF. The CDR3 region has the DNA TGTGCCAGCAGGTCAGGGGACGGGGCCAACGTCCTGACTTTC.

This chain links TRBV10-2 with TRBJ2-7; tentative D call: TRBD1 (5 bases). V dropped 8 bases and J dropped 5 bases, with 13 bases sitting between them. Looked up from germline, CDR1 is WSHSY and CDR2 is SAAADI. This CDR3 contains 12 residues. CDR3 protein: CASGWTINEQYF. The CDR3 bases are TGCGCCAGCGGCTGGACAATCAACGAGCAGTACTTC.

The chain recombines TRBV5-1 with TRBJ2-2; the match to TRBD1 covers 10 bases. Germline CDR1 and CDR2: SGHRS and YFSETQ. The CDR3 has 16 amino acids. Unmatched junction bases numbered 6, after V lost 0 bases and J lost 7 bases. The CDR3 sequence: CASSLDGTGVHGELFF. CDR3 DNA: TGCGCCAGCAGCTTGGATGGGACAGGGGTACACGGGGAGCTGTTTTTT.

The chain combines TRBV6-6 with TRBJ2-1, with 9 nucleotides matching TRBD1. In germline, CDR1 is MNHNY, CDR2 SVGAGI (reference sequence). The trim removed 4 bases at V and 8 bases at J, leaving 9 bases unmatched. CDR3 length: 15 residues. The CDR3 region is CASSFRTGVKHEQFF. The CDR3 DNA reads TGTGCCAGCAGTTTCAGGACAGGGGTAAAACATGAGCAGTTCTTC.

In nucleotides, the CDR3 is TGTGCCAGCAGTTCAGGGACAGGGAGGGCTGAAGCTTTCTTT. Amino acids: CASSSGTGRAEAFF. This chain uses TRBV6-5 with TRBJ1-1; 9 bases map to TRBD1. Germline-derived CDR1 and CDR2 are MNHEY and SVGAGI. CDR3 length equals 14 residues. V gave up 4 bases and J gave up 6 bases; unmatched junction bases: 6.

The CDR3 spells CSARVPGTYEQYF. Written as DNA, the CDR3 is TGCAGTGCTAGAGTCCCAGGGACATACGAGCAGTACTTC. V is TRBV20-1 and J is TRBJ2-7; TRBD1 might be the D (6 bases). Trimming shortened V by 1 base and J by 4 bases, and 11 bases separated the two germline ends. The CDR3 spans 13 residues. CDR1 is DFQATT, CDR2 SNEGSKA, per germline (reference sequence).

CDR3 region: CASSHPGTGVETQYF. CDR3 bases: TGTGCCAGCAGCCATCCCGGGACAGGGGTGGAGACCCAGTACTTC. The chain combines TRBV4-2 with TRBJ2-5; 10 bases are shared with TRBD1. In germline, CDR1 is LGHNA, CDR2 YNFKEQ. The V gene end was trimmed by 3 bases and the J gene end by 5 bases; junction bases not matched to a gene: 6. There are 15 residues in the CDR3.